What follows are 21 T cell receptor beta chains derived from one specimen sequenced in a study of shared clonotypes between healthy human individuals. TCRdb keeps only in-frame clones here, not all; method: immunoSEQ multiplex PCR. This table has about 2.3 million clones, about 92% appearing once. Sequencing input: naive CD4+ T cells from PBMCs. Subset given: CD45RA+ positively selected. Receptors originate from a man in his late teens or twenties in good health. Some clones in this sample may be carry-over from other donors' samples.

This clone was picked up a small number of times. CDR3: CASSSQTGPTEAFF. CDR3 DNA sequence: TGTGCCAGCAGCTCACAAACAGGGCCCACTGAAGCTTTCTTT. The J gene is TRBJ1-1, the V gene TRBV7-2; tentative D call: TRBD1 (6 bases). CDR1 SGHTA and CDR2 FQGNSA come from the germline V gene. V gave up 4 bases and J gave up 4 bases, with 13 bases separating them. The CDR3 is 14 residues long.

The table lists this clone with a count of one. This chain joins TRBV5-1 and TRBJ2-7; 9 bases agree with TRBD2. The CDR3 runs 15 residues. CDR1 is SGHRS, CDR2 YFSETQ, per germline. The V segment lost 4 bases and the J segment 1 base; nucleotides outside the gene matches: 6. Here the CDR3 DNA reads TGCGCCAGCAGCCGACTAGCGGAGAGATCCTACGAGCAGTACTTC. It codes for CASSRLAERSYEQYF.

The CDR3 bases are TGTGCCACCAGCAGAGATACGCAGGGAAGAGCTTTCTTT. Its protein is CATSRDTQGRAFF. The V and J genes are TRBV15 and TRBJ1-1, with a tentative D call TRBD1 (5 bases). V gave up 0 bases and J gave up 10 bases, with 12 bases separating them. CDR3 size: 13 residues. The germline gives CDR1 LNHNV, CDR2 YYDKDF (reference sequence). Based on the CDR3 plus reference TRBV15 and TRBJ1-1, the full variable domain is DAMVIQNPRYQVTQFGKPVTLSCSQTLNHNVMYWYQQKSSQAPKLLFHYYDKDFNNEADTPDNFQSRRPNTSFCFLDIRSPGLGDTAMYLCATSRDTQGRAFFGQGTRLTVV.

The chain combines TRBV25-1 with TRBJ1-2; no firm D call. The CDR3 loop spans 13 amino acids. Trimming left V 6 bases short and J 8 bases short, with 16 bases between. Germline values: CDR1 MGHDK, CDR2 SYGVNS. CDR3 amino acids: CASSTGIHRGYTF. CDR3 nucleotide sequence: TGTGCCAGCAGCACCGGGATCCATCGAGGCTACACCTTC.

Worth noting for this clone: The junction departs from the called germline gene at one end, perhaps through a read error. The chain joins TRBV7-9 to TRBJ1-4; D ambiguous. CDR1 and CDR2 (germline): SEHNR, FQNEAQ (reference sequence). There are 14 residues in the CDR3. CDR3 sequence reads: CASNLGSGREKLFF. The CDR3 DNA is TGTGCCAGCAACTTAGGGTCAGGCCGTGAAAAACTGTTTTTT.

The V call is TRBV4-1, the J call TRBJ2-1; 7 bases match TRBD1. The length of the CDR3 is 17 residues. Germline V gene sequence: CDR1 MGHRA, CDR2 YSYEKL. The V segment lost 2 bases and the J segment 2 bases; nucleotides outside the gene matches: 9. CDR3 in DNA: TGCGCCAGCAGCCAACCAAAGGACAGGTTCCCCTACAATGAGCAGTTCTTC. This translates into CASSQPKDRFPYNEQFF.

The rearrangement joins TRBV6-5 to TRBJ2-5, with D unresolved. Germline lookup yields CDR1 MNHEY and CDR2 SVGAGI. V shed 0 bases and J shed 4 bases, with 9 bases lying between them. The CDR3 covers 14 residues. The CDR3: CASSYSTWAETQYF. In DNA, the CDR3 is TGTGCCAGCAGTTACTCGACCTGGGCAGAGACCCAGTACTTC.

J is TRBJ2-2 and V is TRBV4-2; 11 nucleotides line up with TRBD2. Trimming cost V 3 bases and J 3 bases; bases outside gene matches: 12. Looked up from germline, CDR1 is LGHNA and CDR2 is YNFKEQ. The CDR3 has 19 residues. The DNA of the CDR3 is TGTGCCAGCAGCCATCTTTTACTAGCGGGAGAGTTGGACACCGGGGAGCTGTTTTTT. Translating it yields CASSHLLLAGELDTGELFF.

The chain combines TRBV10-1 with TRBJ2-1, with 7 bases matching TRBD1. Per the germline V gene, CDR1 is WNHNN and CDR2 is SYGVQD (reference sequence). Losses at the gene ends were 3 bases for V and 1 base for J; bases not matched to a gene: 6. This CDR3 has 16 residues. This CDR3 reads CASSDYGQESYNEQFF. The CDR3 region has the DNA TGCGCCAGCAGTGATTACGGACAGGAATCCTACAATGAGCAGTTCTTC.

The chain is built from TRBV4-2 and TRBJ2-1, with 9 nucleotides matching TRBD2. V was clipped by 4 bases and J by 6 bases; unmatched bases: 10. The germline V gene encodes CDR1 LGHNA and CDR2 YNFKEQ. This CDR3 has 16 amino acids. The CDR3 sequence: CASSRSGSPQGNEQFF. The CDR3 DNA reads TGTGCCAGCAGCCGTAGCGGGAGCCCACAAGGCAATGAGCAGTTCTTC.

Turning to this clone: The sample has other DNA sequences that encode this CDR3 too. This chain joins TRBV7-9 and TRBJ2-5; no clear D. Per germline, CDR1 SEHNR and CDR2 FQNEAQ (reference sequence). Trimming took off 3 bases at V and 4 bases at J, with 3 bases between the two ends. This CDR3 comprises 11 residues. CDR3 DNA: TGTGCCAGCAGCTTCTCAGAGACCCAGTACTTC. Residues: CASSFSETQYF.

The rearrangement links TRBV9 to TRBJ2-7; 14 bases fit TRBD2. V lost 2 bases to trimming and J lost 7 bases; unmatched junction nucleotides: 5. Germline V gene sequence: CDR1 SGDLS, CDR2 YYNGEE. This CDR3 contains 15 residues. The CDR3: CASSVGLAGEWEQYF. CDR3 sequence (DNA): TGTGCCAGCAGCGTGGGACTAGCGGGAGAATGGGAGCAGTACTTC.

V gene TRBV4-1 combines with J gene TRBJ1-2, with D perhaps matching TRBD1 (6 bases). The CDR3 covers 13 residues. Germline assignment: CDR1 MGHRA and CDR2 YSYEKL. Between the trimmed V and J ends, which lost 4 bases and 5 bases, there was a span of 11 bases. The CDR3: CASSPYREYGYTF. CDR3 coding DNA: TGCGCCAGCAGCCCTTACAGGGAGTATGGCTACACCTTC.

The chain couples TRBV4-1 to TRBJ1-2; TRBD1 matches 8 bases. This CDR3 comprises 16 residues. The V and J ends lost 1 base and 4 bases, in that order; junction bases with no gene match: 8. Germline V gives CDR1 MGHRA, CDR2 YSYEKL. The CDR3 sequence: CASSQGAGGILYGYTF. CDR3 in DNA: TGCGCCAGCAGCCAAGGAGCAGGGGGCATTCTCTATGGCTACACCTTC.

This chain connects TRBV4-1 to TRBJ1-1, with a possible D match to TRBD1 (6 bases). Germline V gene sequence: CDR1 MGHRA, CDR2 YSYEKL. V lost 1 base to trimming and J lost 11 bases, with 17 bases between them. The CDR3 totals 14 residues. The CDR3 nucleotides are TGCGCCAGCAGCCAAGCCTATGGGGGCGCGAAGGCTTTCTTT. Translated, it gives CASSQAYGGAKAFF.

The chain employs TRBV7-9 and TRBJ2-3; 9 bases are a match to TRBD1. Per the germline V gene, CDR1 is SEHNR and CDR2 is FQNEAQ (reference sequence). The V and J ends lost 2 bases and 6 bases, in that order; junction bases with no gene match: 12. The CDR3 loop spans 17 amino acids. CDR3 in amino acids: CASSLYMGTGRWDTQYF. The CDR3 bases are TGTGCCAGCAGCTTATATATGGGGACAGGGAGATGGGATACGCAGTATTTT.

The J gene is TRBJ2-3, the V gene TRBV7-3, with D possibly called TRBD1 or TRBD2 (5 bases each). The CDR3 length is 14 residues. V lost 4 bases to trimming and J lost 4 bases, with 12 bases between them. Per the germline V gene, CDR1 is SGHTA and CDR2 is FQGTGA. The CDR3 DNA reads as TGTGCCAGCAGCTCCGGGACGCCAGCAGATACGCAGTATTTT. Protein sequence: CASSSGTPADTQYF.

The chain joins TRBV6-5 to TRBJ2-2, with D tentatively TRBD1 (6 bases). Trimming left V 6 bases short and J 4 bases short, with 15 bases between. Germline CDR1 and CDR2: MNHEY and SVGAGI. The CDR3 has 15 residues. The CDR3 sequence is CASSLNRAGTGELFF. The CDR3 DNA reads TGTGCCAGCAGCCTGAACAGGGCGGGCACCGGGGAGCTGTTTTTT.

The V and J genes are TRBV6-1 and TRBJ1-3, with 7 bases aligning to TRBD1. With V trimmed by 2 bases and J by 0 bases, 10 bases remained unmatched. CDR1 and CDR2 (germline): MNHNS, SASEGT. This CDR3 is built from 18 residues. The DNA of the CDR3 is TGTGCCAGCAGTGAATATCTCGTTGGGACAGTCTCTGGAAACACCATATATTTT. It yields the protein CASSEYLVGTVSGNTIYF.

The chain is built from TRBV27 and TRBJ2-7, with 9 bases identical to TRBD2. There are 17 residues in the CDR3. Per the germline V gene, CDR1 is MNHEY and CDR2 is SMNVEV (reference sequence). With 5 bases clipped from V and 2 bases from J, the junction kept 13 bases outside the gene matches. DNA for the CDR3: TGTGCCAGCAGTCTCCGATTCCCTAGCGGGGTAACCTACGAGCAGTACTTC. It encodes CASSLRFPSGVTYEQYF.

DNA for the CDR3: TGTGCCATCTCCAGCGGAAAAAGCTCCTACAATGAGCAGTTCTTC. Protein sequence: CAISSGKSSYNEQFF. The chain recombines TRBV10-3 with TRBJ2-1, with D possibly TRBD2 on 5 matching bases. Germline loops: CDR1 ENHRY, CDR2 SYGVKD. The CDR3 has 15 residues. Deletions cut 8 bases from V and 0 bases from J, with 14 bases between.